This T cell receptor (beta chain) was sequenced during a study of cytotoxic CD8 clonotypes in ibrutinib-treated CLL. Study-level results: Baseline clonality exceeded age-matched healthy donors and tracked circulating CD8+ T-cell counts. Clonality grew at ibrutinib response; at progression, it decreased back toward baseline. A difference in sampling times existed between sustained-remission and progressing patients.

Measured with immunoSEQ multiplex PCR; TCRdb has only the in-frame clones, and not every one. Found here are over 140,000 clones, 70% to 90% of them singletons; the top ten hold approximately 7.6%. Notes on this clone: Antigen: not known.

The origin of this receptor is a human donor with chronic lymphocytic leukemia. The material sequenced was PBMCs, taken after 36 months of ibrutinib treatment.

This CDR3 reads CASSGGGGNSGNTIYF. In DNA form, the CDR3 reads TGTGCCAGCAGTGGCGGCGGGGGCAACTCTGGAAACACCATATATTTT. This sequence joins TRBV6-1 and TRBJ1-3; D perhaps matches TRBD1 (6 bases). This CDR3 comprises 16 residues. Germline assignment: CDR1 MNHNS and CDR2 SASEGT. V gave up 4 bases and J gave up 0 bases, with 13 bases separating them.